Each of the 20 T cell receptor beta chains below was sequenced from the same sample in a study of metastatic and nonmetastatic thyroid tumors. Each patient came to thyroid surgery without any prior treatment (of any kind). Using MiXCR, TCRdb re-called clones from the PCR reads. The table includes around 6,000 clones, around 28% detected once. The sequencing sample was made of adjacent normal tissue. The receptors come from a female donor with papillary thyroid cancer or a benign thyroid nodule (not recorded which). Some clones in this sample may be carry-over from other donors' samples.

The chain combines TRBV12-3 or TRBV12-4 with TRBJ1-4; TRBD1 might be the D (6 bases). The CDR3 extends over 16 amino acids. V was trimmed by 5 bases and J by 5 bases, leaving 18 bases between them. CDR3 in DNA: TGTGCCAGCAGTCTTAGCACGACAGGAGGAAATGAAAAACTGTTTTTT. This gives the protein CASSLSTTGGNEKLFF.

V and J are TRBV28 and TRBJ1-5; possible D gene TRBD1, 5 bases. V was cut by 4 bases and J by 1 base, with 14 bases left in between. Germline CDR1 MDHEN, CDR2 SYDVKM. This CDR3 has 16 amino acids. CDR3 sequence reads: CASSSGDQGSNQPQHF. In DNA, the CDR3 is TGTGCCAGCAGTTCCGGGGACCAGGGAAGCAATCAGCCCCAGCATTTT.

This clone showed up just a few times. The V call is TRBV10-1, the J call TRBJ2-5; 7 positions agree with TRBD2. Germline V gene sequence: CDR1 WNHNN, CDR2 SYGVQD (reference sequence). CDR3 length: 14 amino acids. V trimming: 1 base; J trimming: 5 bases; junction bases outside the gene matches: 4. CDR3 loop: CASSEFAGEETQYF. DNA for the CDR3: TGCGCCAGCAGTGAGTTCGCGGGAGAGGAGACCCAGTACTTC.

The chain couples TRBV20-1 to TRBJ1-6; tentatively, D is TRBD1 (5 bases). Looked up from germline, CDR1 is DFQATT and CDR2 is SNEGSKA (reference sequence). This CDR3 is 14 amino acids long. V lost 5 bases and J 7 bases, leaving 15 bases between the germline ends. The DNA for the CDR3 is TGCAGTGCTGGAGGTCAGGGTAGAAATTCACCCCTCCACTTT. Amino acids: CSAGGQGRNSPLHF.

The chain uses TRBV11-2 and TRBJ2-3; 12 bases match TRBD2. The CDR3 covers 17 residues. The ends lost 1 base at V and 7 bases at J; junction bases unmatched: 9. Germline lookup yields CDR1 SGHAT and CDR2 FQNNGV. In nucleotides, the CDR3 is TGTGCCAGCAGCTTAGGTCCTAGCGGGAGGGCCGCGAATACGCAGTATTTT. This gives the protein CASSLGPSGRAANTQYF. Full variable domain (remainder filled in from reference TRBV11-2 and TRBJ2-3): EAGVAQSPRYKIIEKRQSVAFWCNPISGHATLYWYQQILGQGPKLLIQFQNNGVVDDSQLPKDRFSAERLKGVDSTLKIQPAKLEDSAVYLCASSLGPSGRAANTQYFGPGTRLTVL.

This clone was detected a few times. The gene calls are TRBV12-3 or TRBV12-4 and TRBJ1-1; unclear D gene. V was pared by 5 bases and J by 0 bases, with 7 bases between. The CDR3 loop spans 13 amino acids. The CDR3 spells CASSKDLNTEAFF. The CDR3 DNA sequence: TGTGCCAGCAGTAAGGACCTGAACACTGAAGCTTTCTTT.

This clone was observed a handful of times. The CDR3 DNA reads TGTGCCAGCAGTTTAAGGGCAGATACGCAGTATTTT. Translated, it gives CASSLRADTQYF. The chain has TRBV12-3 or TRBV12-4 and TRBJ2-3; D ambiguous. V dropped 2 bases and J dropped 4 bases, with 4 bases sitting between them. CDR3 length: 12 amino acids.

Judged by abundance, this clone is medium-sized. The V call is TRBV7-9, the J call TRBJ1-2; no definite D call. Germline CDR1 is SEHNR and CDR2 is FQNEAQ (reference sequence). The length of the CDR3 is 14 residues. Trimming took off 2 bases at V and 3 bases at J, with 10 bases between the two ends. CDR3: CASSLSVRDYGYTF. The DNA for the CDR3 is TGTGCCAGCAGCTTATCGGTCCGGGACTATGGCTACACCTTC.

This chain joins TRBV6-1 and TRBJ2-7; 8 bases line up with TRBD1. There are 14 residues in the CDR3. V trimming: 5 bases; J trimming: 4 bases; junction bases outside the gene matches: 7. Germline loops: CDR1 MNHNS, CDR2 SASEGT. CDR3 amino acids: CASSQGALGYEQYF. CDR3 DNA: TGTGCCAGCAGTCAGGGGGCGTTGGGGTACGAGCAGTACTTC.

This clone was picked up a small number of times. The CDR3 region is CASSYWGPGGHGYTF. The CDR3 nucleotides read TGTGCCAGCAGTTACTGGGGTCCGGGAGGTCATGGCTACACCTTC. The chain joins TRBV6-5 to TRBJ1-2, with no clear D. The V and J ends lost 1 base and 6 bases respectively, with 15 bases between them. The length of the CDR3 is 15 residues. Germline assignment: CDR1 MNHEY and CDR2 SVGAGI.

In regard to this clone: A read error may account for a junction end that differs from germline. This sequence joins TRBV5-1 and TRBJ2-7; D is unclear. This CDR3 is 9 amino acids long. Germline loops: CDR1 SGHRS, CDR2 YFSETQ. The DNA for the CDR3 is TGCGCCAGCAGCTTGGAGCGGTACTTC. Translation: CASSLERYF.

This clone has only a few counts. The chain joins TRBV20-1 to TRBJ2-7; TRBD1 agrees at 11 bases. The CDR3 runs to 15 residues. V was clipped by 0 bases and J by 0 bases; unmatched bases: 1. Germline V gene sequence: CDR1 DFQATT, CDR2 SNEGSKA (reference sequence). The CDR3 spells CSAREGTGGSYEQYF. CDR3 bases: TGCAGTGCTAGAGAAGGGACAGGGGGCTCCTACGAGCAGTACTTC.

Here the CDR3 DNA reads TGTGCCAGCAGTTATAGGGGAGAGCAGTACTTC. Translating gives CASSYRGEQYF. The rearrangement links TRBV6-2 or TRBV6-3 to TRBJ2-7, with a tentative D call TRBD1 (5 bases). This CDR3 spans 11 amino acids. Trimming left V 3 bases short and J 7 bases short, with 7 bases between. Per the germline V gene, CDR1 is MNHEY and CDR2 is SVGEGT.

The chain recombines TRBV5-1 with TRBJ2-7; TRBD1 is a possible D gene (5 bases). Germline CDR1 is SGHRS and CDR2 is YFSETQ. The CDR3 is 14 residues long. V was trimmed by 2 bases and J by 0 bases, leaving 9 bases between them. The CDR3 spells CASSLGAVSYEQYF. The CDR3 nucleotides read TGCGCCAGCAGCTTAGGGGCCGTCTCCTACGAGCAGTACTTC.

The chain carries TRBV11-2 and TRBJ2-3; D might be TRBD2 (6 bases). Germline CDR1 and CDR2: SGHAT and FQNNGV. The CDR3 consists of 15 residues. Trimming removed 5 bases at V and 0 bases at J, with 12 bases between. CDR3 in amino acids: CASSPDYLSTDTQYF. The CDR3 DNA follows: TGTGCCAGCAGCCCGGACTACCTTAGCACAGATACGCAGTATTTT.

The CDR3 DNA reads as TGTGCCAGCAGTACGACCGGGACTTCCTACAATGAGCAGTTCTTC. It yields the protein CASSTTGTSYNEQFF. The chain uses TRBV6-1 and TRBJ2-1; perhaps TRBD2 as D (6 bases). Germline assignment: CDR1 MNHNS and CDR2 SASEGT. CDR3 size: 15 residues. V lost 5 bases and J 1 base, leaving 12 bases between the germline ends.

By share of the sample, this clone is medium-sized. The chain joins TRBV2 to TRBJ2-2; TRBD1 aligns across 7 bases. Per germline, CDR1 SNHLY and CDR2 FYNNEI. This CDR3 contains 13 residues. V dropped 5 bases and J dropped 8; count of bases not matched to a gene: 5. The CDR3 DNA reads TGTGCCAGCAGTACACAACAGGGGGGGGAGCTGTTTTTT. This translates into CASSTQQGGELFF. Combining the CDR3 with reference TRBV2 and TRBJ2-2 gives the whole variable domain EPEVTQTPSHQVTQMGQEVILRCVPISNHLYFYWYRQILGQKVEFLVSFYNNEISEKSEIFDDQFSVERPDGSNFTLKIRSTKLEDSAMYFCASSTQQGGELFFGEGSRLTVL.

Only one count was recorded for this clone. The V and J genes are TRBV4-2 and TRBJ2-7, with D possibly matching TRBD2 (5 bases). Trimming removed 4 bases at V and 12 bases at J, with 19 bases between. This CDR3 is built from 13 residues. The germline V gene encodes CDR1 LGHNA and CDR2 YNFKEQ. The CDR3 DNA follows: TGTGCCAGCAGCCCTGGGCGGGCGTCCGACTTGTACTTC. This sequence encodes CASSPGRASDLYF.

This clone came up a few times. V gene TRBV20-1 combines with J gene TRBJ2-7, with D possibly being TRBD1 (5 bases). Between the trimmed V and J ends, which lost 5 bases and 4 bases, there was a span of 15 bases. Germline V CDR1 and CDR2: DFQATT, SNEGSKA (reference sequence). The CDR3 spans 13 residues. The CDR3 here is CSAYRSRGYEQYF. The CDR3 nucleotides read TGCAGTGCTTACAGGTCAAGGGGATACGAGCAGTACTTC.

In this sample, this clone turned up a few times. The rearrangement uses TRBV27 and TRBJ1-5; TRBD1 matches 10 bases. After removal of 4 bases from V and 4 bases from J, the junction contained 16 bases not matched to a gene. Germline assignment: CDR1 MNHEY and CDR2 SMNVEV (reference sequence). The CDR3 covers 19 residues. The CDR3 region is CASSSGTGVRGTGNQPQHF. The CDR3, as DNA: TGTGCCAGCAGTTCCGGGACAGGGGTAAGAGGTACCGGTAATCAGCCCCAGCATTTT.